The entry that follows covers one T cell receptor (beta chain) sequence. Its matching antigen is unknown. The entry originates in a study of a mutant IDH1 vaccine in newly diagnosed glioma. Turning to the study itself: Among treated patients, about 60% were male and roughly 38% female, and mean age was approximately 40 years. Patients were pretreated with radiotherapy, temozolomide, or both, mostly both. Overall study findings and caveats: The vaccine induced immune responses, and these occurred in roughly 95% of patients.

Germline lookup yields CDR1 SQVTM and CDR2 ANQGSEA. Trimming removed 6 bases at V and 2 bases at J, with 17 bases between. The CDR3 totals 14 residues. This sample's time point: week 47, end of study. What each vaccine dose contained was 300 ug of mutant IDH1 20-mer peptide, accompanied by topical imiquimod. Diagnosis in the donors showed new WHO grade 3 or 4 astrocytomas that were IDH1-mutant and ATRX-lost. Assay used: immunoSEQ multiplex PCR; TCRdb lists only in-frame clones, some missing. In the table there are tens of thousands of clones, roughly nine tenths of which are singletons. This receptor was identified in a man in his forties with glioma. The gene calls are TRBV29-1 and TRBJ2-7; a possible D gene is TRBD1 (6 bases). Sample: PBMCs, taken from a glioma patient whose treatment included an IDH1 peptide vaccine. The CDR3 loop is CSVPSRTVPYEQYF. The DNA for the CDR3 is TGCAGCGTGCCGTCTCGGACAGTGCCCTACGAGCAGTACTTC.